This T cell receptor (beta chain) was recorded in a study of molecular identifiers for immune sequencing clone quantification. Input for naive CD8 libraries was about 19,000 to 1,100,000 sorted cells; the RNA fraction used was 10%, 30% or 50%. With listed TCR primers and previously described methods, bulk TCR libraries were prepared. Each CDR3 protein is one row after TCRdb ran MiXCR on the PCR reads. The sample has about 320,000 distinct CDR3 sequences, about a fifth seen once. V lost 3 bases and J lost 5; bases outside the gene matches: 9. The CDR3 is 15 amino acids. This clonotype was seen many times.

The specimen sequenced was naive CD8+ T cells from blood, with Jurkat cell RNA spiked in. The subset: FACS-sorted CD8+CD4-CCR7+CD45RA+ naive T cells. The chain couples TRBV12-3 or TRBV12-4 to TRBJ1-2; 7 nucleotides agree with TRBD1. This receptor was taken from a human donor in good health. Some libraries in this study had Jurkat cell RNA spiked in. The CDR3 region is CASSFRPGTEYGYTF. CDR3 in DNA: TGTGCCAGCAGTTTCCGTCCCGGGACAGAATATGGCTACACCTTC.